Listed here are 25 T cell receptor beta chains from one sample, sequenced in a study of T-cell memory formation after mild COVID-19. TCRdb reprocessed the 5' RACE reads via MiXCR and lists one record per CDR3 protein. This table holds around 190,000 distinct CDR3 sequences, less than 20% found once. The specimen sequenced was PBMCs or a T cell subset sorted from them (not recorded which). These receptors originate from a man between 18 and 35 years old who had mild COVID-19 (a few samples of this study predate the infection). Cell type and time point are not known.

There are a few counts of this clonotype. This sequence joins TRBV7-9 and TRBJ2-3; 9 bases align to TRBD1. CDR1 is SEHNR, CDR2 FQNEAQ, per germline (reference sequence). The junction had 8 bases not matched to a gene; V was cut back by 5 bases and J by 2 bases. This CDR3 is built from 16 residues. The CDR3 loop is CASSPRGTGPTDTQYF. CDR3 coding DNA: TGTGCCAGCAGCCCGAGGGGGACAGGGCCCACAGATACGCAGTATTTT.

The genes are TRBV19 and TRBJ2-3; perhaps TRBD1 as D (5 bases). The V end lost 4 bases, the J end lost 1 base, and 9 bases lay between the germline ends. The CDR3 has 14 amino acids. Per the germline V gene, CDR1 is LNHDA and CDR2 is SQIVND (reference sequence). The CDR3 DNA reads as TGTGCCAGTAGTAGACAGACGGGCACAGATACGCAGTATTTT. This gives the protein CASSRQTGTDTQYF.

This clonotype was picked up a small number of times. The chain links TRBV6-1 to TRBJ1-5; TRBD1 matches at 11 bases. The CDR3 is 16 amino acids. The V and J ends lost 6 bases and 6 bases, in that order; junction bases with no gene match: 10. Per the germline V gene, CDR1 is MNHNS and CDR2 is SASEGT. In nucleotides, the CDR3 is TGTGCCAGCAGCAGGACAGGGGGCGCCCCCGGTCAGCCCCAGCATTTT. This translates into CASSRTGGAPGQPQHF.

This clonotype appeared a few times. The CDR3 sequence: CASRGPRPTDTQYF. The CDR3 DNA follows: TGTGCCAGTAGGGGACCTCGACCCACAGATACGCAGTATTTT. The chain is built from TRBV13 and TRBJ2-3, with D perhaps given as TRBD1 or TRBD2 (5 bases each). The V gene's germline CDR1 is PRHDT and CDR2 FYEKMQ (reference sequence). Trimming cost V 9 bases and J 2 bases, with 15 bases left between them. This CDR3 contains 14 residues.

The chain has TRBV7-9 and TRBJ2-1; TRBD1 might be the D (5 bases). Trimming cost V 5 bases and J 2 bases, with 16 bases left between them. The germline CDR1 and CDR2 sequences are SEHNR and FQNEAQ (reference sequence). CDR3 length: 16 amino acids. For the CDR3, the DNA is TGTGCCAGCAGCCTACAGGTTAGGGGCCCCTACAATGAGCAGTTCTTC. It specifies CASSLQVRGPYNEQFF.

This clonotype was seen more than once but under ten times. This chain joins TRBV5-1 and TRBJ2-1, with 11 bases lining up with TRBD2. The CDR3 length is 14 residues. Trimming cost V 4 bases and J 9 bases; bases outside gene matches: 6. CDR1 SGHRS and CDR2 YFSETQ come from the germline V gene. The DNA for the CDR3 is TGCGCCAGCAGCCCTAGCGGGGGGACAGTTGAGCAGTTCTTC. Amino acid sequence: CASSPSGGTVEQFF.

The J gene is TRBJ2-1, the V gene TRBV5-1; TRBD2 agrees at 8 bases. This CDR3 comprises 14 residues. The ends lost 4 bases at V and 6 bases at J; junction bases unmatched: 6. Per the germline V gene, CDR1 is SGHRS and CDR2 is YFSETQ. CDR3 protein: CASSPGGPVNEQFF. For the CDR3, the DNA is TGCGCCAGCAGCCCGGGGGGGCCAGTCAATGAGCAGTTCTTC.

This chain links TRBV6-2 or TRBV6-3 with TRBJ2-1; the D gene is possibly TRBD1 (5 bases). V shed 4 bases and J shed 8 bases, with 15 bases lying between them. In germline, CDR1 is MNHEY, CDR2 SVGEGT. The CDR3 sequence is 14 residues long. The CDR3 DNA sequence: TGTGCCAGCAGTTTAAGGGGCGTGATGGATGAGCAGTTCTTC. Translated: CASSLRGVMDEQFF.

The sample holds many counts of this clonotype. At one of its ends the junction is not consistent with the germline gene, which may arise from a read error. V and J are TRBV5-1 and TRBJ1-1; 9 bases align to TRBD1. The length of the CDR3 is 14 residues. Germline CDR1 is SGHRS and CDR2 is YFSETQ. The CDR3 reads CASSSGQGNTEAFF. DNA of the CDR3: TGTGCCAGCAGCTCGGGACAGGGGAACACTGAAGCTTTCTTT.

This clonotype was picked up many times. This chain connects TRBV4-3 to TRBJ1-6; D is unresolved. V was clipped by 1 base and J by 5 bases, with 3 bases between them. The CDR3 sequence is 13 residues long. Germline lookup yields CDR1 LGHNA and CDR2 YSLEER. The CDR3 loop is CASSQVNNSPLHF. CDR3 DNA sequence: TGCGCCAGCAGCCAAGTAAATAATTCACCCCTCCACTTT.

This chain connects TRBV7-2 to TRBJ1-6, with 8 bases identical to TRBD1. V lost 3 bases and J lost 7; bases outside the gene matches: 2. Germline CDR1 SGHTA, CDR2 FQGNSA. The CDR3 length is 14 residues. CDR3 nucleotide sequence: TGTGCCAGCAGCTTGCAGGGGGCCAATTCACCCCTCCACTTT. Translation: CASSLQGANSPLHF.

This clonotype was picked up a small number of times. The chain joins TRBV20-1 to TRBJ2-3; D might be TRBD2 (6 bases). Germline CDR1 and CDR2: DFQATT and SNEGSKA (reference sequence). The CDR3 covers 14 residues. V lost 6 bases, J lost 7 bases, and 20 bases lay in between. Here the CDR3 DNA reads TGCAGTGCCGCGGGGACGCCACTGGGGAATACGCAGTATTTT. It specifies CSAAGTPLGNTQYF.

This clonotype occurred a few times. The chain carries TRBV5-1 and TRBJ2-7, with 12 nucleotides matching TRBD1. The CDR3 is 17 amino acids. CDR1 SGHRS and CDR2 YFSETQ come from the germline V gene. V lost 4 bases to trimming and J lost 0 bases; unmatched junction nucleotides: 8. The CDR3 DNA sequence: TGCGCCAGCAGCCGCGGGACAGGGGGCTTCAGCTCCTACGAGCAGTACGTC. Translated, it gives CASSRGTGGFSSYEQYV.

This clonotype has at least ten counts. V usage is TRBV5-1 and J usage is TRBJ2-5; D perhaps matches TRBD2 (6 bases). The germline V gene encodes CDR1 SGHRS and CDR2 YFSETQ. Trimming pared 0 bases from V and 3 bases from J, leaving 9 bases between. This CDR3 has 14 residues. CDR3 residues: CASSLASGEETQYF. DNA for the CDR3: TGCGCCAGCAGCTTGGCTTCGGGAGAAGAGACCCAGTACTTC.

V gene TRBV6-5 combines with J gene TRBJ2-1; no reliable D call. Germline V gene lookup returns CDR1 MNHEY and CDR2 SVGAGI. The germline V and J ends were trimmed by 5 bases and 8 bases, with 10 bases remaining between them. This CDR3 has 12 residues. The CDR3 nucleotides read TGTGCCAGCAGTACGAGTGGGGATGAGCAGTTCTTC. Translation gives CASSTSGDEQFF.

This clonotype was seen a handful of times. This chain uses TRBV7-2 with TRBJ2-7, with a possible D match to TRBD2 (5 bases). The CDR3 is made up of 12 amino acids. V lost 5 bases to trimming and J lost 5 bases, with 10 bases between them. Germline V gene lookup returns CDR1 SGHTA and CDR2 FQGNSA. The CDR3 is CASSNGGHEQYV. CDR3 bases: TGTGCCAGCAGCAATGGAGGCCACGAGCAGTACGTC.

This clonotype occurred many times. This chain uses TRBV6-6 with TRBJ1-6, with D possibly matching TRBD1 (6 bases). The CDR3 runs to 13 residues. The V gene's germline CDR1 is MNHNY and CDR2 SVGAGI (reference sequence). Trimming removed 5 bases from V and 10 bases from J, with 12 bases in between. The CDR3 DNA reads TGTGCCAGCAGTACGACAGGTATCTCACCCCTCCACTTT. Its protein product is CASSTTGISPLHF.

This clonotype was seen a few times. The rearrangement joins TRBV2 to TRBJ1-6; no clear D. The germline gives CDR1 SNHLY, CDR2 FYNNEI. V gave up 3 bases and J gave up 9 bases, with 6 bases separating them. The CDR3 consists of 12 residues. The DNA for the CDR3 is TGTGCCAGCAGTGATGAGGCTTCACCCCTCCACTTT. Protein sequence: CASSDEASPLHF.

The V and J genes are TRBV20-1 and TRBJ1-5; the D gene is possibly TRBD1 (5 bases). CDR3 length: 15 amino acids. V was pared by 4 bases and J by 0 bases, with 13 bases between. The V gene's germline CDR1 is DFQATT and CDR2 SNEGSKA (reference sequence). CDR3 in DNA: TGCAGTGCTAACCTTGGGGGTTATAGCAATCAGCCCCAGCATTTT. The encoded protein is CSANLGGYSNQPQHF.

This rearrangement joins TRBV3-1 to TRBJ2-2; 8 bases fit TRBD1. The length of the CDR3 is 16 residues. Germline CDR1 is LGHDT and CDR2 is YNNKEL (reference sequence). V shed 1 base and J 4 bases; nucleotides not matched to a gene: 5. Written as DNA, the CDR3 is TGTGCCAGCAGCCAAGGTCCAGGGGGCCGCACCGGGGAGCTGTTTTTT. Translated: CASSQGPGGRTGELFF.

This clonotype occurred a few times. The chain has TRBV5-1 and TRBJ2-1; D might be TRBD2 (7 bases). Germline loops: CDR1 SGHRS, CDR2 YFSETQ. V was clipped by 4 bases and J by 0 bases, with 20 bases between them. The CDR3 is made up of 18 amino acids. The CDR3 DNA reads as TGCGCCAGCAGCGGGGGGGGCGGGGGCTTCAGCTCCTACAATGAGCAGTTCTTC. It specifies CASSGGGGGFSSYNEQFF. Supplemented by reference TRBV5-1 and TRBJ2-1, the full variable domain reads KAGVTQTPRYLIKTRGQQVTLSCSPISGHRSVSWYQQTPGQGLQFLFEYFSETQRNKGNFPGRFSGRQFSNSRSEMNVSTLELGDSALYLCASSGGGGGFSSYNEQFFGPGTRLTVL.

This chain connects TRBV4-2 to TRBJ2-3; TRBD2 matches at 10 bases. The V segment lost 4 bases and the J segment 0 bases; nucleotides outside the gene matches: 4. Germline V lookup: CDR1 LGHNA, CDR2 YNFKEQ. The CDR3 length is 16 residues. The CDR3 loop is CASSPRTSGSTDTQYF. CDR3 sequence (DNA): TGTGCCAGCAGCCCGCGGACTAGCGGAAGCACAGATACGCAGTATTTT.

This clonotype was counted many times. The rearrangement uses TRBV5-1 and TRBJ2-3, with 11 bases lining up with TRBD2. V lost 3 bases and J lost 4; bases outside the gene matches: 4. The CDR3 runs 15 residues. Per the germline V gene, CDR1 is SGHRS and CDR2 is YFSETQ. CDR3 residues: CASSSGLADSDTQYF. For the CDR3, the DNA is TGCGCCAGCAGCTCGGGACTAGCGGATTCAGATACGCAGTATTTT.

This clonotype appeared a few times. The chain recombines TRBV9 with TRBJ2-5; 8 nucleotides align to TRBD2. Germline lookup yields CDR1 SGDLS and CDR2 YYNGEE. The V and J ends lost 0 bases and 5 bases, in that order; junction bases with no gene match: 6. The CDR3 has 15 amino acids. The CDR3 DNA reads TGTGCCAGCAGCGTAGCGGGGGGGCTGGTTGAGACCCAGTACTTC. Translating it yields CASSVAGGLVETQYF.

This clonotype was observed a handful of times. This chain joins TRBV5-1 and TRBJ1-1, with no clear D. This CDR3 spans 14 amino acids. Germline CDR1 and CDR2: SGHRS and YFSETQ. Trimming took 0 bases from V and 1 from J, leaving 7 bases between them. The CDR3 sequence: CASSLVPQNTEAFF. CDR3 DNA sequence: TGCGCCAGCAGCTTGGTTCCCCAGAACACTGAAGCTTTCTTT.